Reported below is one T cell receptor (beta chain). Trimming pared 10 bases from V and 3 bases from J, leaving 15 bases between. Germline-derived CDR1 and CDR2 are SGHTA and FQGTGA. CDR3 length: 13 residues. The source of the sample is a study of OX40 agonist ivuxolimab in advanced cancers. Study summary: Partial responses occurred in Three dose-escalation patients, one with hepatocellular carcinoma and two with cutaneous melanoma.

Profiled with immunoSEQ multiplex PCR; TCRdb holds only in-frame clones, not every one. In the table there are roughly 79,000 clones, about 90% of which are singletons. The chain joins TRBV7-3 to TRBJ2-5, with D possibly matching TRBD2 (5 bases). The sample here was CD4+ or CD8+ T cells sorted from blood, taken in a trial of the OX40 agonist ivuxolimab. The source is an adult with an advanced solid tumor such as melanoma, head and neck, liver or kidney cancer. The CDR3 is CATSRSGEETQYF. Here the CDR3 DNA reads TGTGCCACCAGTAGATCCGGGGAAGAGACCCAGTACTTC.